Listed below are T cell receptor beta chains from one sample, sequenced in a study of blood T cell repertoires in COVID-19. Libraries were prepared by immunoSEQ multiplex PCR; TCRdb keeps only in-frame clonotypes and omits some of them. The sample includes about 180,000 clones, 88% of them seen just once. The sample comprised PBMCs or T cells enriched from blood (not recorded which). The source is a woman younger than 30 who had recovered from COVID-19. CDR3s include the opening cysteine and the closing phenylalanine or tryptophan. D genes are given only for firm matches. The listing skips clone size in some rows; elsewhere it reads once, few, many or a size class.

TRBV7-3	TRBJ2-1	.	TRBD2	TGTGCCAGCAGCCCCGGACTAGCGGAGACCAATGAGCAGTTCTTC	CASSPGLAETNEQFF
TRBV21-1	TRBJ1-1	few	.	TGTGCCAGCAGCAAAGACCGGACCGGACAAACCCCACCGAACACTGAAGCTTTCTTT	CASSKDRTGQTPPNTEAFF
TRBV4-1	TRBJ2-1	.	.	TGCGCCAGCAGCCAAGACCCCGCTAGCAGGAGCTACAATGAGCAGTTCTTC	CASSQDPASRSYNEQFF
TRBV12-3/TRBV12-4	TRBJ1-1	.	.	TGTGCCAGCACCCAAGGAGGGGTAACTGAAGCTTTCTTT	CASTQGGVTEAFF
TRBV28	TRBJ1-4	.	.	TGTGCCAGCAGTTTATCAACTATACAGGAGGGGGAAAAACTGTTTTTT	CASSLSTIQEGEKLFF
TRBV10-1	TRBJ2-7	.	TRBD1	TGCGCCAGCAGTTCCGGACAGGGGATCCCTTACGAGCAGTACTTC	CASSSGQGIPYEQYF
TRBV30	TRBJ2-3	.	.	TGTGCCTGGAGTGTTGGGGGGTACACAGATACGCAGTATTTT	CAWSVGGYTDTQYF
TRBV28	TRBJ2-7	.	.	TGTGCCAGCGGTGCCCGGACAAGAAACTACGAGCAGTACTTC	CASGARTRNYEQYF
TRBV5-1	TRBJ2-2	.	TRBD2	TGCGCCAGCAGCTTCCGACTAGCGGGGAGCAACACCGGGGAGCTGTTTTTT	CASSFRLAGSNTGELFF
TRBV3-1/TRBV3-2	TRBJ2-3	.	.	TGTGCCAGCAGCCAAGCGGAGGCTGGGGTCACAGATACGCAGTATTTT	CASSQAEAGVTDTQYF
TRBV4-1	TRBJ2-1	.	TRBD2	TGCGCCAGCAGCCAAGGGACTAGCGAGGACAATGAGCAGTTCTTC	CASSQGTSEDNEQFF
TRBV13	TRBJ2-2	.	.	TGTGCCAGCAGCCCCCTAGGAGCCGGGGAGCTGTTTTTT	CASSPLGAGELFF
TRBV6-6	TRBJ1-4	.	.	TGTGCCAGCAGTTACTCGGGGGGAGGCGAAAAACTGTTTTTT	CASSYSGGGEKLFF
TRBV6-4	TRBJ1-6	once	TRBD1	TGTGCCAGCAGTGAAGGGACAGGGGGTAATTCACCCCTCCACTTT	CASSEGTGGNSPLHF
TRBV6-2/TRBV6-3	TRBJ2-3	.	TRBD2	TGTGCCAGCAGTTACCAACAACACCCGACTAGCGGGGGGGCCGGAGATACGCAGTATTTT	CASSYQQHPTSGGAGDTQYF
TRBV27	TRBJ2-3	.	.	TGTGCCAGCAGCCGAATGGGGGGAGATACGCAGTATTTT	CASSRMGGDTQYF
TRBV11-2	TRBJ1-3	.	TRBD1	TGTGCCAGCAGCATGAGTGGAAAACAGGGGGCATTTGGAAACACCATATATTTT	CASSMSGKQGAFGNTIYF
TRBV29-1	TRBJ2-3	.	.	TGCAGCGTTGATCTCTCGCTTAACGGAGATACGCAGTATTTT	CSVDLSLNGDTQYF
TRBV6-5	TRBJ1-2	.	.	TGTGCCACCCGGTGGCAGGGGAAGGATGGCTACACCTTC	CATRWQGKDGYTF
TRBV5-1	TRBJ2-1	.	.	TGCGCCAGCAGCCCAGGGTCTGTTGAGCAGTTCTTC	CASSPGSVEQFF
TRBV27	TRBJ2-7	.	TRBD2	TGTGCCAGCAGTTTAGAGTGGACTAGCGGGGCCTACGAGCAGTACTTC	CASSLEWTSGAYEQYF
TRBV15	TRBJ1-1	.	.	TGTGCCACCAGCAACAGGTGGAACACTGAAGCTTTCTTT	CATSNRWNTEAFF
TRBV4-3	TRBJ1-2	.	.	TGCGCCAGCAGCCAAGCAGGGGCAGGCTATGGCTACACCTTC	CASSQAGAGYGYTF
TRBV13	TRBJ1-6	.	.	TGTGCCAGCAGCCTTAACCAGGGAACGCCGGATTCACCCCTCCACTTT	CASSLNQGTPDSPLHF